Each of the 12 T cell receptor beta chains below was sequenced from the same sample in a study of blood T cell repertoires in COVID-19. Produced via immunoSEQ multiplex PCR; TCRdb's table is partial and in-frame only. The table records some 270,000 clones, approximately 89% of them present only once. The sample consisted of PBMCs or T cells enriched from blood (not recorded which). The receptors derive from a woman between 40 and 50 years old who had been exposed to COVID-19.

V gene TRBV23-1 combines with J gene TRBJ1-1; 8 positions match TRBD1. TRBV23-1 is an ORF for which the function is uncertain. The junction had 4 bases not matched to a gene; V was cut back by 6 bases and J by 1 base. There are 14 residues in the CDR3. The CDR3, as DNA: TGCGCCAGCAGGGGGACAGGAGCGAACACTGAAGCTTTCTTT. This sequence encodes CASRGTGANTEAFF.

The V gene is TRBV7-9, the J gene TRBJ2-2; D may be TRBD1 (6 bases). Trimming shortened V by 5 bases and J by 7 bases, and 17 bases separated the two germline ends. This CDR3 is built from 15 residues. Germline loops: CDR1 SEHNR, CDR2 FQNEAQ (reference sequence). In DNA form, the CDR3 reads TGTGCCAGCAGCCCGATCCCCGGGACATACGGGGAGCTGTTTTTT. The encoded protein is CASSPIPGTYGELFF.

The chain uses TRBV27 and TRBJ2-1, with 10 nucleotides matching TRBD1. From germline, CDR1 is MNHEY and CDR2 SMNVEV (reference sequence). J lost 0 bases, V lost 1 base, and 6 bases had no gene match. The CDR3 has 18 amino acids. The DNA of the CDR3 is TGTGCCAGCAGTTTATGGGTCGGGACAGGGGCCTCCTACAATGAGCAGTTCTTC. It translates to CASSLWVGTGASYNEQFF.

The J gene is TRBJ1-1, the V gene TRBV29-1; D call uncertain. The CDR3 runs to 12 residues. The V gene lost 6 bases and the J gene lost 1 base, with 9 bases spanning the gap. Germline V gene sequence: CDR1 SQVTM, CDR2 ANQGSEA. CDR3 sequence reads: CSVMTGNTEAFF. CDR3 nucleotides: TGCAGCGTCATGACGGGGAACACTGAAGCTTTCTTT.

This clone showed up just once. This chain connects TRBV7-9 to TRBJ2-1; a possible D gene is TRBD2 (5 bases). V gave up 8 bases and J gave up 6 bases, with 8 bases separating them. Germline values: CDR1 SEHNR, CDR2 FQNEAQ (reference sequence). This CDR3 has 11 residues. CDR3 residues: CASAGGNEQFF. The DNA for the CDR3 is TGTGCCAGCGCTGGAGGCAATGAGCAGTTCTTC.

The chain recombines TRBV11-2 with TRBJ1-2; D gene uncertain. V was trimmed by 3 bases and J by 6 bases, leaving 5 bases between them. The CDR3 has 11 amino acids. The germline V gene has CDR1 SGHAT and CDR2 FQNNGV. The CDR3 loop is CASSFRDGYTF. CDR3 nucleotide sequence: TGTGCCAGCAGCTTCCGGGATGGCTACACCTTC.

V and J are TRBV7-9 and TRBJ1-5, with D uncertain. Trimming removed 1 base at V and 4 bases at J, with 8 bases between. The CDR3 totals 14 residues. CDR1 and CDR2 (germline): SEHNR, FQNEAQ (reference sequence). The CDR3 DNA follows: TGTGCCAGCAGCTTAGACAGCACGAATCAGCCCCAGCATTTT. As protein: CASSLDSTNQPQHF.

Regarding this clone: This specimen includes other DNA sequences encoding the same CDR3. The CDR3 coding sequence is TGTGCCAGCAGCCGTAGCGGGACTAGCGGGACCTACGAGCAGTACGTC. This encodes CASSRSGTSGTYEQYV. V usage is TRBV7-8 and J usage is TRBJ2-7, with 13 bases fitting TRBD2. Unmatched junction bases numbered 6, after V lost 5 bases and J lost 2 bases. Germline CDR1 reads SGHVS; CDR2 reads FQNEAQ. The CDR3 sequence is 16 residues long.

The chain uses TRBV28 and TRBJ1-5, with D maybe TRBD1 (5 bases). The V end was cut by 5 bases, the J end by 4 bases, with 15 bases between. The CDR3 has 15 residues. Germline lookup yields CDR1 MDHEN and CDR2 SYDVKM. In nucleotides, the CDR3 is TGTGCCAGCAGTCGGTCCGACAGTGGGAATCAGCCCCAGCATTTT. As protein: CASSRSDSGNQPQHF.

The genes are TRBV3-1 (or the pseudogene TRBV3-2) and TRBJ1-5; 7 bases match TRBD1. Germline CDR1 LGHDT, CDR2 YNNKEL (reference sequence). The V gene end was trimmed by 1 base and the J gene end by 9 bases; junction bases not matched to a gene: 12. The CDR3 has 16 residues. Written as DNA, the CDR3 is TGTGCCAGCAGCCAAGCATCAGGGGGGCCCGGGGGGCCCCAGCATTTT. Translated: CASSQASGGPGGPQHF.

The V and J genes are TRBV5-1 and TRBJ2-3; D is ambiguous. Trimming shortened V by 0 bases and J by 3 bases, and 11 bases separated the two germline ends. Germline CDR1 and CDR2: SGHRS and YFSETQ. This CDR3 contains 15 residues. CDR3 region: CASSLVPEPTDTQYF. In DNA form, the CDR3 reads TGCGCCAGCAGCTTGGTTCCAGAACCTACAGATACGCAGTATTTT. The full variable domain, in which reference TRBV5-1 and TRBJ2-3 provide the parts outside the CDR3, is KAGVTQTPRYLIKTRGQQVTLSCSPISGHRSVSWYQQTPGQGLQFLFEYFSETQRNKGNFPGRFSGRQFSNSRSEMNVSTLELGDSALYLCASSLVPEPTDTQYFGPGTRLTVL.

This clone was found once. The chain joins TRBV3-1 (or the pseudogene TRBV3-2) to TRBJ1-6; 9 positions match TRBD1. Germline lookup yields CDR1 LGHDT and CDR2 YNNKEL (reference sequence). This CDR3 contains 16 residues. Losses at the gene ends were 4 bases for V and 6 bases for J; bases not matched to a gene: 7. The CDR3 DNA reads TGTGCCAGCAGCCGCCCCGGGACAGGGAGTAATTCACCCCTCCACTTT. This codes for CASSRPGTGSNSPLHF.